Listed here is a single T cell receptor beta chain. Germline CDR1 GTSNPN, CDR2 SVGIG (reference sequence). With V trimmed by 0 bases and J by 11 bases, 5 bases remained unmatched. CDR3 length equals 12 residues. These data come from a study of T cell repertoires in cytomegalovirus infection. TCRdb recomputed calls from the reads with MiXCR, one row per CDR3 protein. The table shows around 94,000 distinct CDR3 sequences, with approximately 15% occurring only once. The clonotype originates from a human donor in good health (CMV status not recorded). Some clones in this sample may be carry-over from other donors' samples. Sample: PBMCs. This chain connects TRBV30 to TRBJ1-2, with 8 bases identical to TRBD1. The CDR3 protein is CAWSVPQGEYTF. In DNA form, the CDR3 reads TGTGCCTGGAGTGTTCCACAGGGGGAGTACACCTTC.